Listed below are T cell receptor beta chains from one sample, sequenced in a study of Ad26.COV2.S vaccination and SARS-CoV-2 variants. Profiling relied on immunoSEQ multiplex PCR, and the TCRdb table lists in-frame clones only, not all of them. The sample has around 320,000 clones, about 86% seen once. Material: peripheral blood, obtained in a trial of Ad26.COV2.S vaccine versus placebo. The receptors derive from a person aged 18-65 years who received the Ad26.COV2.S COVID-19 vaccine or a placebo. The CDR3 runs from the conserved cysteine through the conserved F or W. D genes are given only for firm matches. Some rows have no size entry. The others give once, few or many, or a class for an expanded clone.

d_gene	abundance	v_gene	j_gene	CDR3aa	CDR3nt
NA	NA	TRBV4-3	TRBJ1-2	CASSQDAGKANYGYTF	TGCGCCAGCAGCCAAGACGCAGGAAAAGCTAACTATGGCTACACCTTC
TRBD1	NA	TRBV7-9	TRBJ1-2	CASSPRTGNSNYGYTF	TGTGCCAGCAGCCCCCGGACAGGGAATTCTAACTATGGCTACACCTTC
NA	NA	TRBV29-1	TRBJ1-1	CSVVTGTTSEAFF	TGCAGCGTCGTAACTGGGACTACGAGTGAAGCTTTCTTT
NA	NA	TRBV18	TRBJ2-7	CASSPMVAGGSRNEQYF	TGTGCCAGCTCACCAATGGTGGCAGGGGGGTCAAGGAACGAGCAGTACTTC
NA	NA	TRBV2	TRBJ2-2	CASRPGGRSTGELFF	TGTGCCAGCAGACCGGGGGGCAGGAGCACCGGGGAGCTGTTTTTT
NA	NA	TRBV27	TRBJ1-2	CASRPYGDGFYGYTF	TGTGCCAGCAGACCATACGGGGACGGCTTCTATGGCTACACCTTC
NA	NA	TRBV18	TRBJ1-4	CASSPRATQGTNEKLFF	TGTGCCAGCTCACCGAGGGCTACCCAGGGGACTAATGAAAAACTGTTTTTT
TRBD1	NA	TRBV6-5	TRBJ1-5	CASSSRGRGQNQPQHF	TGTGCCAGCAGTTCTAGGGGCAGGGGGCAGAATCAGCCCCAGCATTTT
TRBD1	few	TRBV7-2	TRBJ1-5	CASSPNRGTNQPQHF	TGTGCCAGCAGCCCCAACAGGGGAACCAATCAGCCCCAGCATTTT
NA	NA	TRBV28	TRBJ1-2	CASRVITGNYGYTF	TGTGCCAGCAGAGTTATCACAGGGAACTATGGCTACACCTTC
NA	NA	TRBV5-1	TRBJ1-5	CASSLGGSNQPQHF	TGCGCCAGCAGTTTGGGCGGTAGCAATCAGCCCCAGCATTTT
TRBD2	NA	TRBV7-2	TRBJ2-5	CASSLGLAGGLETQYF	TGTGCCAGCAGCTTAGGCCTAGCGGGGGGGCTGGAGACCCAGTACTTC
NA	NA	TRBV27	TRBJ1-4	CASSLGSFNEKLFF	TGTGCCAGCAGTTTAGGGAGTTTTAATGAAAAACTGTTTTTT
TRBD1	NA	TRBV30	TRBJ1-2	CAWSGQGYGYTF	TGTGCCTGGAGTGGACAGGGCTATGGCTACACCTTC